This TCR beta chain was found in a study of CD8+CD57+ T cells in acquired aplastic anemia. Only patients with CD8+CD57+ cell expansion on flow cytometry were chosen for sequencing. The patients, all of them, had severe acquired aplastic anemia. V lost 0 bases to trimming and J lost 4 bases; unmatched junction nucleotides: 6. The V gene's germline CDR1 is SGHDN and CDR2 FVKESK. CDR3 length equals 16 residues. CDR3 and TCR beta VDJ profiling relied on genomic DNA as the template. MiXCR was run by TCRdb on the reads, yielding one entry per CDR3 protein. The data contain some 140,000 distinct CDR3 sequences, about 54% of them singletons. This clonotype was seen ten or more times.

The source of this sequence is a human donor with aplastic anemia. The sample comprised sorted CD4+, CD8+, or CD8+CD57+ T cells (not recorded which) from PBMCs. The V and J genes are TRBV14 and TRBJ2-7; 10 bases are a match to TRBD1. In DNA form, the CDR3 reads TGTGCCAGCAGCCAAGATATGACAGGGGGCGCATACGAGCAGTACTTC. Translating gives CASSQDMTGGAYEQYF.